This T cell receptor (beta chain) derives from a study of Graves' ophthalmopathy and Graves' hyperthyroidism (dated by TCRdb to 2016 to 2018). Concerning the study at large: Peripheral blood was collected at initial diagnosis, before any treatment. The study used signatures of the TCR beta repertoire to tell Graves' ophthalmopathy apart from Graves' hyperthyroidism and to predict which patients would progress to ophthalmopathy. In total, approximately 140 blood samples were TCR-sequenced: fewer than 50 ophthalmopathy, some 75 hyperthyroidism and about 17 hyperthyroidism-to-ophthalmopathy patients. To explore V-J signatures that distinguish ophthalmopathy from hyperthyroidism, a discovery set of 100 patients was enrolled, made up of around 44 with ophthalmopathy and around 57 with stable hyperthyroidism. An independent validation cohort comprised some 19 hyperthyroidism patients and 15 to 17 patients who later progressed from hyperthyroidism to ophthalmopathy. In several hyperthyroidism patients, the T-cell repertoire of thyroid tissue was compared with the T-cell repertoire of blood. Following sample collection, hyperthyroidism patients were given methimazole at a starting dose of 30 mg daily, and ophthalmopathy patients were given high-dose intravenous methylprednisolone.

This clonotype was counted many times. Its binding antigen is unknown. The input lacks base qualities; no much larger clone sits a single base away. The ophthalmopathy patients had moderately to severely active disease, with a Clinical Activity Score of 3 or higher, a NOSPECS grade of 4 or higher, and a disease duration of less than 3 months. Patients with other autoimmune diseases, uncontrolled infections, pregnancy or lactation were excluded. Clinical symptoms, serum thyroxine, TRAb, thyroid ultrasound and orbital computed tomography formed the basis of the diagnosis. PBMCs were isolated from more than 9 ml of fresh peripheral blood by Ficoll-Paque density gradient centrifugation. Total RNA was extracted with Trizol reagent and quality-checked on an Agilent 2100 Bioanalyzer. For repertoire sequencing, the TCR beta CDR3 regions were amplified from RNA transcripts. A first-round RT-PCR used HTBI primers with the Qiagen OneStep RT-PCR kit, followed by a second-round multiplex PCR, size selection and purification. Libraries were sequenced paired-end with 100 bp reads on an Illumina HiSeq2000. The paper's processing steps were these. SOAPnuke was used to process the reads, throwing out any read that had adapters, had uncalled bases, had a mean Phred below 15, or lacked an exact constant-primer or identifier match. COPE v1.2.5 was used to merge high-quality paired reads. Clonotypes were defined as unique nucleotide sequences and were aligned to IMGT TRB V, D and J references using MiTCR v1.1. Only V-J combinations with frequency above 0.0001 were analysed, covering over 99% of repertoires. A TCR clonal expansion and chaos score per V-J combination was defined as the ratio of F50 clonal expansion to chaos observed in the TCRdist matrix. Welch's t-statistics and random forest were used to reduce features to about a dozen V-J combinations, which were fed into a naive Bayes classifier. Thyroid-blood repertoire similarity was quantified with the Morisita-Horn index. TCRdb itself trimmed the public reads at Q25 with fastp, ran MiXCR and retained productive beta chains. Each entry merges the rows of one CDR3 protein and shows their most common DNA and genes. TCRdb's processing, not the authors', yielded these V and J calls. The sample table holds roughly 300,000 distinct CDR3 sequences, of which roughly a sixth were seen once. The ten largest clones add up to more than 9% of the sample.

CDR1 and CDR2, looked up from the germline V gene (reference sequence), are DFQATT and SNEGSKA. Relative to germline, V is missing 5 bases and J is missing 3 bases, with 7 bases of the junction outside any gene match. The CDR3 runs 13 residues from the cysteine to the phenylalanine. Kept here is only the CDR3 DNA, which spans 39 bases and is read in frame from base 1. Summary of the overall study and its limitations: In validation, the model predicted ophthalmopathy progression with roughly 68% sensitivity and less than 80% specificity; more than ten predicted patients were CT-confirmed with GO in a median of approximately 6.2 months. Among expanded thyroid clonotypes with frequency above 0.001, most also showed up in blood, which suggests that blood repertoires may reflect the thyroid immune response. No statistical method was used to set the sample size in advance, and the investigators knew which group each participant was assigned to. In cross-validation, the 13-signature model distinguished ophthalmopathy from stable hyperthyroidism with approximately 88% sensitivity and 81% to 83% specificity, and in the test set the corresponding values were approximately 79% and 70%.

Material: peripheral blood. The receptor comes from an adult man with Graves' ophthalmopathy. In this chain, TRBV20-1 is recombined with TRBJ2-7; the central 7 bases match TRBD1. The nucleotide sequence is TGCAGTGCTGTCCGGGACAGTGGCTACGAGCAGTACTTC. It is translated as CSAVRDSGYEQYF.